One and the same sample provided the 26 T cell receptor beta chains below, sequenced in a study of shared clonotypes between healthy human individuals. Sequencing used immunoSEQ multiplex PCR; TCRdb keeps in-frame clones, though not all of them. Of roughly 1,500,000 clones detected, approximately 98.5% appear once; the ten largest clones hold around 0.38%. Sequences were obtained from naive CD4+ T cells sorted from blood. The subset: CD45RA+ positively selected. The receptors here all came from a man between 25 and 39 years old in good health.

The chain uses TRBV14 and TRBJ2-4; perhaps TRBD2 as D (6 bases). Germline CDR1 reads SGHDN; CDR2 reads FVKESK. The CDR3 runs 15 residues. Trimming removed 3 bases from V and 6 bases from J, with 15 bases in between. The CDR3 DNA sequence: TGTGCCAGCAGCCACGGGACGCGGCGGGGAAACATTCAGTACTTC. The encoded protein is CASSHGTRRGNIQYF.

This rearrangement joins TRBV27 to TRBJ1-5, with D tentatively TRBD1 (5 bases). CDR1 is MNHEY, CDR2 SMNVEV, per germline (reference sequence). Between the trimmed V and J ends, which lost 4 bases and 6 bases, there was a span of 22 bases. There are 17 residues in the CDR3. The CDR3 is CASSSGVGREYGQPQHF. The CDR3 DNA is TGTGCCAGCAGTTCCGGAGTGGGCAGGGAGTACGGTCAGCCCCAGCATTTT.

This chain connects TRBV27 to TRBJ2-5, with D possibly TRBD1 on 6 matching bases. This CDR3 is built from 13 residues. V was pared by 6 bases and J by 5 bases, with 13 bases between. Germline-derived CDR1 and CDR2 are MNHEY and SMNVEV (reference sequence). CDR3 in DNA: TGTGCCAGCAGGTCACAGGGTCGCGAGACCCAGTACTTC. This sequence encodes CASRSQGRETQYF.

The CDR3 region is CASSAPTGEAYTF. CDR3 nucleotides: TGTGCCAGCAGTGCGCCGACAGGGGAGGCCTACACCTTC. This chain connects TRBV28 to TRBJ1-2; TRBD1 matches 8 bases. Germline values: CDR1 MDHEN, CDR2 SYDVKM. The CDR3 loop spans 13 amino acids. After removal of 5 bases from V and 10 bases from J, the junction contained 9 bases not matched to a gene.

The chain couples TRBV28 to TRBJ2-3; D is uncertain. CDR3 length: 16 residues. Germline CDR1 MDHEN, CDR2 SYDVKM. Trimming pared 1 base from V and 1 base from J, leaving 12 bases between. In DNA, the CDR3 is TGTGCCAGCAGTTTATCCCCAGGCTCAGGCACAGATACGCAGTATTTT. It specifies CASSLSPGSGTDTQYF.

Worth noting for this clone: A junction end diverges from the germline sequence, so it may reflect a read error. The chain is built from TRBV4-2 and TRBJ1-4; 8 bases fit TRBD1. Germline lookup yields CDR1 LGHNA and CDR2 YNFKEQ. This CDR3 is built from 14 residues. As DNA, the CDR3 is TGTGCCAGCAGCCAAGATGGGACAGGCGTCCTGGGGGGGTTT. Amino acid sequence: CASSQDGTGVLGGF.

This clone has just one count. The DNA for the CDR3 is TGTGCCAGCAGTTACTCGGAATTACTAGCATTGAATGAGCAGTTCTTC. This gives the protein CASSYSELLALNEQFF. V gene TRBV6-5 combines with J gene TRBJ2-1, with a tentative D call TRBD2 (6 bases). Germline loops: CDR1 MNHEY, CDR2 SVGAGI. The CDR3 is 16 amino acids. Trimming took 0 bases from V and 7 from J, leaving 16 bases between them.

V gene TRBV25-1 combines with J gene TRBJ2-7, with a weak D call TRBD1 (5 bases). Trimming removed 5 bases at V and 3 bases at J, with 8 bases between. The V gene's germline CDR1 is MGHDK and CDR2 SYGVNS. The CDR3 loop spans 12 amino acids. In DNA form, the CDR3 reads TGTGCCAGCAGTACGCAGGGCTACGAGCAGTACTTC. As protein: CASSTQGYEQYF.

The rearrangement links TRBV10-1 to TRBJ2-2; 9 nucleotides line up with TRBD2. With 0 bases clipped from V and 8 bases from J, the junction kept 7 bases outside the gene matches. Germline values: CDR1 WNHNN, CDR2 SYGVQD (reference sequence). This CDR3 contains 16 residues. CDR3 sequence reads: CASSESTGTSIGELFF. The CDR3 bases are TGCGCCAGCAGTGAGTCGACCGGGACTAGCATAGGGGAGCTGTTTTTT.

The V gene is TRBV5-4, the J gene TRBJ2-1; 7 bases are shared with TRBD2. The CDR3 covers 15 residues. Unmatched junction bases numbered 6, after V lost 2 bases and J lost 4 bases. Germline CDR1 and CDR2: SGHNT and YYREEE (reference sequence). The CDR3 loop reads CASSFGGRGYNEQFF. The CDR3 DNA sequence: TGTGCCAGCAGCTTTGGAGGGAGGGGATACAATGAGCAGTTCTTC.

On this clone itself: The sample carries other DNA sequences with the same CDR3. The rearrangement joins TRBV12-5 to TRBJ1-1; D ambiguous. V lost 6 bases, J lost 1 base, and 9 bases lay in between. The CDR3 is 13 residues long. The germline gives CDR1 LGHNT, CDR2 FRNRAP. CDR3: CASGLSGNTEAFF. CDR3 sequence (DNA): TGTGCTAGTGGACTCTCAGGGAACACTGAAGCTTTCTTT.

V usage is TRBV5-4 and J usage is TRBJ2-4; either TRBD1 or TRBD2 may supply D (5 bases each). This CDR3 comprises 14 residues. The germline CDR1 and CDR2 sequences are SGHNT and YYREEE (reference sequence). V lost 4 bases and J lost 3, with 11 bases in between. CDR3 nucleotides: TGTGCCAGCAGCATCCGGGACGTCAAAAACATTCAGTACTTC. This encodes CASSIRDVKNIQYF. Based on the CDR3 plus reference TRBV5-4 and TRBJ2-4, the full variable domain is ETGVTQSPTHLIKTRGQQVTLRCSSQSGHNTVSWYQQALGQGPQFIFQYYREEENGRGNFPPRFSGLQFPNYSSELNVNALELDDSALYLCASSIRDVKNIQYFGAGTRLSVL.

With regard to this clone: Different DNA sequences within this sample yield the same CDR3. The rearrangement joins TRBV18 to TRBJ2-7, with D possibly called TRBD1 or TRBD2 (5 bases each). CDR3 length: 13 amino acids. Germline V gene lookup returns CDR1 KGHSH and CDR2 LQKENI. Between the trimmed V and J ends, which lost 3 bases and 5 bases, there was a span of 11 bases. CDR3 DNA: TGTGCCAGCTCACCGCCGGGGCGGAACGAGCAGTACTTC. Translated, it gives CASSPPGRNEQYF. The variable domain in full, with the rest retrieved from reference TRBV18 and TRBJ2-7, is NAGVMQNPRHLVRRRGQEARLRCSPMKGHSHVYWYRQLPEEGLKFMVYLQKENIIDESGMPKERFSAEFPKEGPSILRIQQVVRGDSAAYFCASSPPGRNEQYFGPGTRLTVT.

Points on this clone: Other nucleotide sequences in the sample specify the same CDR3. The CDR3 reads CASSLPDGYEQYF. As DNA, the CDR3 is TGTGCCAGCAGCCTTCCGGACGGCTACGAGCAGTACTTC. The rearrangement uses TRBV5-4 and TRBJ2-7; no firm D call. The CDR3 is made up of 13 amino acids. V dropped 4 bases and J dropped 3 bases, with 11 bases sitting between them. Looked up from germline, CDR1 is SGHNT and CDR2 is YYREEE (reference sequence).

The rearrangement links TRBV12-2 to TRBJ1-3. TRBV12-2 is a pseudogene. This CDR3 spans 13 amino acids. CDR3 region: CASRQRDGNTIYF. The DNA for the CDR3 is TGTGCAAGTCGGCAAAGGGATGGAAACACCATATATTTT.

This chain connects TRBV10-1 to TRBJ1-1, with D possibly TRBD1 on 6 matching bases. Trimming shortened V by 0 bases and J by 0 bases, and 8 bases separated the two germline ends. The CDR3 contains 15 residues. Germline V gene sequence: CDR1 WNHNN, CDR2 SYGVQD (reference sequence). CDR3 sequence (DNA): TGCGCCAGCAGTGAGTCACAGGGCATGAACACTGAAGCTTTCTTT. Translated: CASSESQGMNTEAFF.

The chain uses TRBV9 and TRBJ2-2; D is uncertain. The CDR3 extends over 14 amino acids. Trimming cost V 6 bases and J 0 bases, with 9 bases left between them. Germline V lookup: CDR1 SGDLS, CDR2 YYNGEE. The CDR3, as DNA: TGTGCCAGCAATCCGAGGCCGAACACCGGGGAGCTGTTTTTT. Encoded protein: CASNPRPNTGELFF.

J is TRBJ2-3 and V is TRBV5-4, with 11 bases identical to TRBD2. The J segment lost 0 bases and the V segment lost 5 bases, leaving 11 bases of the junction unmatched. The CDR3 is 18 residues long. The V gene's germline CDR1 is SGHNT and CDR2 YYREEE (reference sequence). The CDR3 spells CASSPPGLAEPSTDTQYF. DNA of the CDR3: TGTGCCAGCAGTCCCCCGGGACTAGCGGAGCCTAGCACAGATACGCAGTATTTT.

This chain joins TRBV9 and TRBJ2-7; D remains ambiguous. Trimming took off 0 bases at V and 3 bases at J, with 13 bases between the two ends. The CDR3 is 15 amino acids. Germline values: CDR1 SGDLS, CDR2 YYNGEE. The CDR3 is CASSVGVTYHYEQYF. Written as DNA, the CDR3 is TGTGCCAGCAGCGTAGGGGTTACCTACCACTACGAGCAGTACTTC.

The chain links TRBV6-5 to TRBJ2-2, with 11 nucleotides matching TRBD1. The CDR3 covers 16 residues. Germline V CDR1 and CDR2: MNHEY, SVGAGI. The junction had 3 bases not matched to a gene; V was cut back by 2 bases and J by 4 bases. DNA of the CDR3: TGTGCCAGCAGTTACGGGACAGGGGGTAGCACCGGGGAGCTGTTTTTT. Translating gives CASSYGTGGSTGELFF.

This clone was observed a single time. The rearrangement joins TRBV5-1 to TRBJ2-5, with D possibly matching TRBD2 (5 bases). The CDR3 length is 14 residues. Trimming stripped 0 bases from V and 2 bases from J, with 8 bases between. Germline V gives CDR1 SGHRS, CDR2 YFSETQ. The CDR3 bases are TGCGCCAGCAGCTTGGCGGGATGGCAAGAGACCCAGTACTTC. Amino acid sequence: CASSLAGWQETQYF.

V and J are TRBV6-1 and TRBJ2-3, with D possibly TRBD1 on 6 matching bases. The V and J ends lost 6 bases and 0 bases respectively, with 13 bases between them. The CDR3 runs to 15 residues. Germline assignment: CDR1 MNHNS and CDR2 SASEGT. The CDR3 region has the DNA TGTGCCAGCAGCGGCACAGGGTCTAGCACAGATACGCAGTATTTT. Residues: CASSGTGSSTDTQYF.

This clone has a single count. The chain joins TRBV27 to TRBJ2-5; TRBD1 is a possible D gene (5 bases). CDR1 MNHEY and CDR2 SMNVEV come from the germline V gene (reference sequence). The CDR3 is 15 amino acids. The ends were cut back, 10 bases at V and 4 bases at J, with 22 bases in the middle. DNA for the CDR3: TGTGCCACCGCAAGGCGTAAGGGGTTTTTAGAGACCCAGTACTTC. It encodes CATARRKGFLETQYF.

The V gene is TRBV11-2, the J gene TRBJ2-5; D is undetermined. This CDR3 is built from 16 residues. The germline V gene encodes CDR1 SGHAT and CDR2 FQNNGV. The ends were cut back, 2 bases at V and 2 bases at J, with 15 bases in the middle. CDR3 residues: CASSLFAAHPQETQYF. The CDR3 nucleotides read TGTGCCAGCAGCTTATTCGCGGCCCACCCGCAAGAGACCCAGTACTTC.

The gene calls are TRBV11-2 and TRBJ2-4, with unresolved D. The CDR3 sequence is 14 residues long. Germline loops: CDR1 SGHAT, CDR2 FQNNGV. V was trimmed by 4 bases and J by 6 bases, leaving 13 bases between them. The CDR3 region has the DNA TGTGCCAGCAGCTCTCCCATCGATAGAAACATTCAGTACTTC. This sequence encodes CASSSPIDRNIQYF. Looking up the rest from reference TRBV11-2 and TRBJ2-4 gives the full variable domain: EAGVAQSPRYKIIEKRQSVAFWCNPISGHATLYWYQQILGQGPKLLIQFQNNGVVDDSQLPKDRFSAERLKGVDSTLKIQPAKLEDSAVYLCASSSPIDRNIQYFGAGTRLSVL.

As regards this clone: The sample carries other DNA sequences with the same CDR3. The V and J genes are TRBV10-3 and TRBJ2-7; weak D call: TRBD2 (6 bases). CDR3 length: 15 residues. CDR1 and CDR2 from the germline V gene are ENHRY and SYGVKD. Trimming removed 0 bases from V and 1 base from J, with 10 bases in between. CDR3 sequence (DNA): TGTGCCATCAGTGAGTCGGCAGGGAGGTCCTACGAGCAGTACTTC. It yields the protein CAISESAGRSYEQYF.